These T cell receptor beta chains were read from a single sample in a study of cytomegalovirus exposure and HLA in healthy donors. The repertoire was sequenced with immunoSEQ multiplex PCR; TCRdb's copy has only in-frame clones and lacks some. The sample carries fewer than 200,000 clones, about 9.4% recorded once. The sample comprised PBMCs. The source is a woman aged 30 to 39 in good health and CMV-seropositive. The CDR3 runs from the conserved cysteine through the conserved F or W. The order of the fields is V gene, J gene, clone size, D gene, CDR3 DNA, CDR3 protein. The D gene is left open where the match is weak. For some rows the clone size is stated as once, few or many, or as a class when expanded; others skip it.

v_call: TRBV5-1
j_call: TRBJ2-1
clone_size: few
d_call: -
cdr3_nt: TGCGCCAGCAGCCAGGGTCGCCACAATGAGCAGTTCTTC
cdr3_aa: CASSQGRHNEQFF

v_call: TRBV4-1
j_call: TRBJ2-3
clone_size: -
d_call: -
cdr3_nt: TGCGCCAGCAGCCAATTCAAGCGGGCTACAGATACGCAGTATTTT
cdr3_aa: CASSQFKRATDTQYF

v_call: TRBV2
j_call: TRBJ2-7
clone_size: -
d_call: TRBD2
cdr3_nt: TGTGCCAGCAGGGATACGGGACTAGGTCACGAAGAGCAGTACTTC
cdr3_aa: CASRDTGLGHEEQYF

v_call: TRBV10-1
j_call: TRBJ2-3
clone_size: -
d_call: -
cdr3_nt: TGCGCCAGCAGTGAGCACGGTACGCAGTATTTT
cdr3_aa: CASSEHGTQYF

v_call: TRBV11-3
j_call: TRBJ2-1
clone_size: few
d_call: -
cdr3_nt: TGTGCCAGCAGCTTTGGGTACAGAACCTACAATGAGCAGTTCTTC
cdr3_aa: CASSFGYRTYNEQFF

v_call: TRBV9
j_call: TRBJ2-1
clone_size: few
d_call: TRBD2
cdr3_nt: TGTGCCAGCAGCGTACCCGGGACTATAAATGAGCAGTTCTTC
cdr3_aa: CASSVPGTINEQFF

v_call: TRBV29-1
j_call: TRBJ2-5
clone_size: -
d_call: TRBD2
cdr3_nt: TGCAGCCTTGGGGGGGGGTACCAAGAGACCCAGTACTTC
cdr3_aa: CSLGGGYQETQYF

v_call: TRBV18
j_call: TRBJ1-2
clone_size: -
d_call: TRBD1
cdr3_nt: TGTGCCAGCTCACGAGGGACAGATCATGGGAACTATGGCTACACCTTC
cdr3_aa: CASSRGTDHGNYGYTF

v_call: TRBV2
j_call: TRBJ2-5
clone_size: -
d_call: -
cdr3_nt: TGTGCCAGCACGCTGGTAGCCAAAGAGACCCAGTACTTC
cdr3_aa: CASTLVAKETQYF

v_call: TRBV7-8
j_call: TRBJ2-1
clone_size: -
d_call: TRBD2
cdr3_nt: TGTGCCAGCAGCCCCAGGGGCCCGAATAGCGGGAGGGGCAATGAGCAGTTCTTC
cdr3_aa: CASSPRGPNSGRGNEQFF

v_call: TRBV5-1
j_call: TRBJ1-2
clone_size: -
d_call: -
cdr3_nt: TGCGCCAGCAGCTTAACAGGGACCTATGGCTACACCTTC
cdr3_aa: CASSLTGTYGYTF

v_call: TRBV10-3
j_call: TRBJ2-1
clone_size: few
d_call: TRBD2
cdr3_nt: TGTGCCATCAGTCCCGGGACTAGCGGGGTCTACAATGAGCAGTTCTTC
cdr3_aa: CAISPGTSGVYNEQFF

v_call: TRBV11-2
j_call: TRBJ2-7
clone_size: few
d_call: TRBD1
cdr3_nt: TGTGCCAGCAGCGTCTACAGGGGGCTCGAGCAGTACTTC
cdr3_aa: CASSVYRGLEQYF

v_call: TRBV4-1
j_call: TRBJ1-2
clone_size: -
d_call: TRBD1
cdr3_nt: TGCGCCAGCAGCCAAGTAGGGCCCGGACAGGGAAGAGATGGCTACACCTTC
cdr3_aa: CASSQVGPGQGRDGYTF

v_call: TRBV12-5
j_call: TRBJ2-1
clone_size: -
d_call: -
cdr3_nt: TGTGCTAGTGGTTCACCGAGGGCAGGGGCCTACAATGAGCAGTTCTTC
cdr3_aa: CASGSPRAGAYNEQFF

v_call: TRBV6-5
j_call: TRBJ2-3
clone_size: few
d_call: -
cdr3_nt: TGTGCCACCGGGACTGCCACAGATACGCAGTATTTT
cdr3_aa: CATGTATDTQYF

v_call: TRBV2
j_call: TRBJ2-1
clone_size: -
d_call: -
cdr3_nt: TGTGCCAGCAGGGGCACAGGCACTGAGCAGTTCTTC
cdr3_aa: CASRGTGTEQFF

v_call: TRBV6-1
j_call: TRBJ1-5
clone_size: few
d_call: -
cdr3_nt: TGTGCCAGCACCCAGGACAGAAATTTCAATCAGCCCCAGCATTTT
cdr3_aa: CASTQDRNFNQPQHF

v_call: TRBV27
j_call: TRBJ1-2
clone_size: -
d_call: TRBD1
cdr3_nt: TGTGCCAGCAGTCCCCATCAGGGGGTTCTTGGCTACACCTTC
cdr3_aa: CASSPHQGVLGYTF

v_call: TRBV11-3
j_call: TRBJ2-3
clone_size: few
d_call: TRBD1
cdr3_nt: TGTGCCAGCAGCTTAGGACAGGGGCCAGATACGCAGTATTTT
cdr3_aa: CASSLGQGPDTQYF

v_call: TRBV11-2
j_call: TRBJ2-2
clone_size: -
d_call: TRBD2
cdr3_nt: TGTGCCAGCAGCTTAGGGACTAGCACCGGGGAGCTGTTTTTT
cdr3_aa: CASSLGTSTGELFF

v_call: TRBV6-6
j_call: TRBJ2-3
clone_size: -
d_call: -
cdr3_nt: TGTGCCAGCACTCAGTTCAATACGCAGTATTTT
cdr3_aa: CASTQFNTQYF

v_call: TRBV6-5
j_call: TRBJ2-7
clone_size: -
d_call: TRBD1
cdr3_nt: TGTGCCAGCAGGGTTATAGGACAGAGGGGGCACGAGCAGTACTTC
cdr3_aa: CASRVIGQRGHEQYF

v_call: TRBV2
j_call: TRBJ2-7
clone_size: few
d_call: -
cdr3_nt: TGTGCCAGCAGTGTTCTCAGCGATCCGTACGAGCAGTACTTC
cdr3_aa: CASSVLSDPYEQYF

v_call: TRBV5-8
j_call: TRBJ2-3
clone_size: -
d_call: TRBD2
cdr3_nt: TGTGCCAGCAGCGCGGGAGGATTCCTCACAGATACGCAGTATTTT
cdr3_aa: CASSAGGFLTDTQYF

v_call: TRBV29-1
j_call: TRBJ2-7
clone_size: -
d_call: -
cdr3_nt: TGCAGCGCCTCTAGCGATATAAGATACGAGCAGTACTTC
cdr3_aa: CSASSDIRYEQYF

v_call: TRBV18
j_call: TRBJ1-5
clone_size: few
d_call: TRBD1
cdr3_nt: TGTGCCAGCTCCCCGGACAGGGGGGTCAATCAGCCCCAGCATTTT
cdr3_aa: CASSPDRGVNQPQHF

v_call: TRBV2
j_call: TRBJ2-5
clone_size: few
d_call: -
cdr3_nt: TGTGCCAGCAGCCCCCGGGACTCCACTCGCAGGACCCAGTACTTC
cdr3_aa: CASSPRDSTRRTQYF

v_call: TRBV30
j_call: TRBJ2-7
clone_size: -
d_call: TRBD2
cdr3_nt: TGTGCCTGGCTGGCTAGCGGGATGCAGCAGTACTTC
cdr3_aa: CAWLASGMQQYF

v_call: TRBV29-1
j_call: TRBJ1-2
clone_size: -
d_call: TRBD1
cdr3_nt: TGCAGCGTCCCCCTACGACAGGGCGATGGCTACACCTTC
cdr3_aa: CSVPLRQGDGYTF

v_call: TRBV27
j_call: TRBJ1-5
clone_size: -
d_call: TRBD1
cdr3_nt: TGTGCCAGCAGTTTATCGGGACAGGGGAGATCAATGGCCCAGCATTTT
cdr3_aa: CASSLSGQGRSMAQHF

v_call: TRBV30
j_call: TRBJ2-7
clone_size: -
d_call: TRBD2
cdr3_nt: TGTGCCTGGACCCACGCCGGGACTAGCGGGAGCCACGAGCAGTACTTC
cdr3_aa: CAWTHAGTSGSHEQYF

v_call: TRBV7-9
j_call: TRBJ1-6
clone_size: -
d_call: -
cdr3_nt: TGTGCCAGCATGTTGAGCTCCTATAATTCACCCCTCCACTTT
cdr3_aa: CASMLSSYNSPLHF

v_call: TRBV18
j_call: TRBJ1-2
clone_size: few
d_call: -
cdr3_nt: TGTGCCAGCTCACCATCTTGGGGGGGCCCACCTAACTATGGCTACACCTTC
cdr3_aa: CASSPSWGGPPNYGYTF